This record concerns one T cell receptor beta chain sequence. Study processing details: Reference gene primers were amplified, and this amplification served to estimate nucleated cell counts. Data came from immunoSEQ multiplex PCR; TCRdb stores just in-frame clones and leaves some out. That table is the source of V, J and clone size, and D and trimming were worked out from the DNA. Of some 180,000 clones in the sample, approximately 90% were seen once. Trimming took off 6 bases at V and 4 bases at J, with 15 bases between the two ends. CDR3 size: 14 residues. The germline V gene encodes CDR1 SNHLY and CDR2 FYNNEI. These data originate in a study of blood T cell repertoires in COVID-19. Study overall: The origin of the acute and convalescent COVID-19 samples was the United States, Italy and Spain. The analysed material was cDNA or gDNA that came from T cells, B-cell-depleted T cells, or PBMCs.

The sequencing sample was made of peripheral blood. The rearrangement joins TRBV2 to TRBJ1-1; no reliable D call. The TCR originated in a middle-aged man with active or convalescent COVID-19. CDR3: CASRETKASTEAFF. In nucleotides, the CDR3 is TGTGCCAGCAGGGAGACCAAGGCGAGCACTGAAGCTTTCTTT. Using reference TRBV2 and TRBJ1-1 for the parts outside the CDR3, the full variable domain is EPEVTQTPSHQVTQMGQEVILRCVPISNHLYFYWYRQILGQKVEFLVSFYNNEISEKSEIFDDQFSVERPDGSNFTLKIRSTKLEDSAMYFCASRETKASTEAFFGQGTRLTVV.